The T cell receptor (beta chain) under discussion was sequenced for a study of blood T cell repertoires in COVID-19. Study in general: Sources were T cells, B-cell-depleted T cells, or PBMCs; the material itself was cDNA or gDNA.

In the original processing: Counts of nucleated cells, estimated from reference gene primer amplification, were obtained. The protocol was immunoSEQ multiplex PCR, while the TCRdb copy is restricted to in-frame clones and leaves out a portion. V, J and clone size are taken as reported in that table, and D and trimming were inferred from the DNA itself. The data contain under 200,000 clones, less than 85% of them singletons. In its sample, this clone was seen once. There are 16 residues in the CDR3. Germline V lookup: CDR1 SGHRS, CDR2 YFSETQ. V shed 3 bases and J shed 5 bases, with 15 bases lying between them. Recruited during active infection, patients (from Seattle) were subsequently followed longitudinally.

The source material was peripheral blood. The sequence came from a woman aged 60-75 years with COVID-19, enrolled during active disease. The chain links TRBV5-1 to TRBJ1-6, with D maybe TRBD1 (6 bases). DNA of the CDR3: TGCGCCAGCAGCTCCCGGTGGGCAGGGGATAATTCACCCCTCCACTTT. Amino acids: CASSSRWAGDNSPLHF.